This section outlines one T cell receptor (beta chain) sequence together with its context. cDNA synthesis used the whole RNA isolate, giving expressed TCRB sequences. The data were produced by immunoSEQ multiplex PCR, yet TCRdb's version contains in-frame clones alone and is incomplete. In the table there are just over 600,000 clones, 15% to 17% of which are singletons. This record comes from a study of beta chain features in type 1 diabetes. The germline V gene encodes CDR1 SGDLS and CDR2 YYNGEE. V lost 4 bases and J lost 9, with 17 bases in between. This CDR3 region has 15 residues. This receptor was identified in a man between 18 and 35 years old in good health. Material: naive CD4+ T cells from blood. The J gene is TRBJ1-6, the V gene TRBV9, with a weak D call TRBD1 (5 bases). In DNA, the CDR3 is TGTGCCAGCAGCCCTGATCTAGCAGGGTTTTCACCCCTCCACTTT. Its translation: CASSPDLAGFSPLHF.